This T cell receptor (beta chain) was sequenced during a study of T cell responses to AZD1222 COVID-19 vaccine. Findings and limits, study-wide: The donors showed a predominance of white British ancestry and of females, with possible underestimation of clonal diversity. Close to half of all spike-specific TCRs reportedly target regions of the variants that are unmutated.

In the case of this clone: Its specificity is not known.

Produced via immunoSEQ multiplex PCR; TCRdb's table is partial and in-frame only. The sample includes about 120,000 clones, roughly 89% of them seen just once. The length of the CDR3 is 15 residues. V was shortened by 0 bases and J by 2 bases, with 11 bases between the two germline ends. The germline V gene encodes CDR1 LNHNV and CDR2 YYDKDF (reference sequence). This clonotype originated in an adult in good health. The chain employs TRBV15 and TRBJ2-7; D possibly corresponds to TRBD1 (5 bases). The sample in question was peripheral blood, obtained on day 0 of AZD1222 vaccination. Here the CDR3 reads CATSRDLGAAYEQYF. Here the CDR3 DNA reads TGTGCCACCAGCAGAGATCTTGGGGCGGCCTACGAGCAGTACTTC.